This entry concerns a single TCR beta chain. Its antigen is unidentified. This CDR3 has 15 amino acids. Per the germline V gene, CDR1 is SGHRS and CDR2 is YFSETQ. V lost 1 base to trimming and J lost 6 bases, with 15 bases between them. Assay: immunoSEQ multiplex PCR; the TCRdb copy retains only in-frame clones and omits some. Of about 270,000 clones in the sample, around 93% were seen once. Whether given at about 4 or about 12 weeks, second doses were pooled. The data are from a study of T cell responses to AZD1222 COVID-19 vaccine. Study conclusions and caveats: CD4 TCRs linked to vaccination spanned spike, dominating at 160-218 and 743-854. There were mostly white British donors and more females than males, and clonal diversity was possibly underestimated. Only five to seven individuals given AZD1222 were seropositive at baseline.

This chain connects TRBV5-1 to TRBJ2-3; TRBD2 might be the D (6 bases). The material sequenced was peripheral blood, taken 28 days after the second AZD1222 dose. This TCR came from an adult who received the AZD1222 COVID-19 vaccine. The CDR3 DNA reads as TGCGCCAGCAGCTTGCTTACGGGAGTCGGGGATACGCAGTATTTT. Amino acid sequence: CASSLLTGVGDTQYF.